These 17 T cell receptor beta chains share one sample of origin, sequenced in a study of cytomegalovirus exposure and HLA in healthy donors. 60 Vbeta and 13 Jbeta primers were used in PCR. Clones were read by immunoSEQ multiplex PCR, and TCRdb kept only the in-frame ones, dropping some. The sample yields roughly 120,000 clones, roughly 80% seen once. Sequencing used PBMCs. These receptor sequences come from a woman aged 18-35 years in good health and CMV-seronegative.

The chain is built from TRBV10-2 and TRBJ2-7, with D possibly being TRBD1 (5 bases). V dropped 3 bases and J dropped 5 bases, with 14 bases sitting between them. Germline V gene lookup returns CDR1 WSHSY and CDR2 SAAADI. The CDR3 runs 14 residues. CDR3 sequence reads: CASSDPDSVNEQYF. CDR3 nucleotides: TGCGCCAGCAGTGACCCCGACAGTGTCAACGAGCAGTACTTC.

The DNA for the CDR3 is TGTGCCAGCGAAGGGGGACGGATCCTTAGTGGGGCCAACGTCCTGACTTTC. Protein product: CASEGGRILSGANVLTF. The rearrangement joins TRBV2 to TRBJ2-6; D perhaps matches TRBD1 (6 bases). CDR1 and CDR2 from the germline V gene are SNHLY and FYNNEI. The CDR3 sequence is 17 residues long. Trimming shortened V by 8 bases and J by 3 bases, and 20 bases separated the two germline ends.

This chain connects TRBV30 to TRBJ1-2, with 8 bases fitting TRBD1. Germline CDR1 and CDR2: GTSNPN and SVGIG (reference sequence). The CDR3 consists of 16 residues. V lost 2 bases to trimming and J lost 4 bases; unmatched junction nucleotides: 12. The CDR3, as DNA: TGTGCCTGGAGTTTCGACAGGGGAATGGGCGGCTATGGCTACACCTTC. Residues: CAWSFDRGMGGYGYTF.

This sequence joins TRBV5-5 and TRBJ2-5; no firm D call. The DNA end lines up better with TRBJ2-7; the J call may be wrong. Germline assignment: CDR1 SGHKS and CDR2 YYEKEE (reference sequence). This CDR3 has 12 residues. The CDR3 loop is CASSFGSDEQYF. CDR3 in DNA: TGTGCCAGCAGCTTCGGCAGCGACGAGCAGTACTTC.

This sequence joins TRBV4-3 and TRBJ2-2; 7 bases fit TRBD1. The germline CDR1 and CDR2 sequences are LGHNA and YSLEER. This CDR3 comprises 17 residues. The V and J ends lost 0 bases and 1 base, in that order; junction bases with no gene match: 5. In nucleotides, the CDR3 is TGCGCCAGCAGCCAAGATCCGGGACAGTGGAACACCGGGGAGCTGTTTTTT. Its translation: CASSQDPGQWNTGELFF.

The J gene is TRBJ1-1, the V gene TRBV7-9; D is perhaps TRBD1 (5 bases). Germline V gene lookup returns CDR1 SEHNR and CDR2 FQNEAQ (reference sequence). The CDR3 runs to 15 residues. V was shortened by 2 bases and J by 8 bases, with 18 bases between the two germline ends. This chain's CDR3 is CASSLFSSGAGEAFF. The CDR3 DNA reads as TGTGCCAGCAGCTTATTCTCGAGTGGGGCCGGAGAAGCTTTCTTT.

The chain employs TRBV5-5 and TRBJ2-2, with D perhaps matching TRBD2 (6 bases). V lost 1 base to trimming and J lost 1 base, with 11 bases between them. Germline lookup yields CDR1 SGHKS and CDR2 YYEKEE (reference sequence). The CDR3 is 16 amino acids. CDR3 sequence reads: CASSLRGFENTGELFF. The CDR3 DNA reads TGTGCCAGCAGCTTGCGGGGGTTTGAGAACACCGGGGAGCTGTTTTTT. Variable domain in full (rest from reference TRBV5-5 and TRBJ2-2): DAGVTQSPTHLIKTRGQQVTLRCSPISGHKSVSWYQQVLGQGPQFIFQYYEKEERGRGNFPDRFSARQFPNYSSELNVNALLLGDSALYLCASSLRGFENTGELFFGEGSRLTVL.

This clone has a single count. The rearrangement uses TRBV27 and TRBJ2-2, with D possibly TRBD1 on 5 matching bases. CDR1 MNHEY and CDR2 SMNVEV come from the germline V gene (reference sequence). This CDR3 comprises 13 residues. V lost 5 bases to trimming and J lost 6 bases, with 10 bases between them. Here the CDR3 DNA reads TGTGCCAGCAGTACTACAGGCGCCGGGGAGCTGTTTTTT. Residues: CASSTTGAGELFF.

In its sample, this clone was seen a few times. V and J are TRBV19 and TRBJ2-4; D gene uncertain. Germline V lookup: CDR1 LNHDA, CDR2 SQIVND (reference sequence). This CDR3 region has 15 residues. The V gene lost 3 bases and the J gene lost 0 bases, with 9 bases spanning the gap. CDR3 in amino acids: CASSMVRIAKNIQYF. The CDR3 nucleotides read TGTGCCAGTAGTATGGTCAGGATAGCCAAAAACATTCAGTACTTC.

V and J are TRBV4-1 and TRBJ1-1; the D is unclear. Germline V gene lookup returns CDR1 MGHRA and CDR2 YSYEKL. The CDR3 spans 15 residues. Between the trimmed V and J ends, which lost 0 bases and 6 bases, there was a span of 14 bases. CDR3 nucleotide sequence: TGCGCCAGCAGCCAAGATCGAGGGATGCGGGCTGAAGCTTTCTTT. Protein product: CASSQDRGMRAEAFF.

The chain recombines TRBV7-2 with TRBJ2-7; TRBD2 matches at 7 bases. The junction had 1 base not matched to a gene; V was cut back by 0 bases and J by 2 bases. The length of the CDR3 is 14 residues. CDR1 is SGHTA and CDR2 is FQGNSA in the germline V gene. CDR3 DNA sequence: TGTGCCAGCAGCTTAGCGGGGGGGGCCTACGAGCAGTACTTC. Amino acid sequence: CASSLAGGAYEQYF.

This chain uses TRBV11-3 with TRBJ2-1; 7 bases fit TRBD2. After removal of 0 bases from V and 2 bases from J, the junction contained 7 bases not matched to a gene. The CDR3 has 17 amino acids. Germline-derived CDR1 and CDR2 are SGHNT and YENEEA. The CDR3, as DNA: TGTGCCAGCAGCTTAGAGGGGGGGGGTCCCCCCTACAATGAGCAGTTCTTC. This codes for CASSLEGGGPPYNEQFF.

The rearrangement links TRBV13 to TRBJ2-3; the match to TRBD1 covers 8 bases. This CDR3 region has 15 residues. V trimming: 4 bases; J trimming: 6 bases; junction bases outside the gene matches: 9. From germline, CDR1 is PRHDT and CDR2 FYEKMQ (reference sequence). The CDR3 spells CASSWGTGPLDTQYF. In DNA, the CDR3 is TGTGCCAGCAGCTGGGGGACAGGACCATTGGATACGCAGTATTTT. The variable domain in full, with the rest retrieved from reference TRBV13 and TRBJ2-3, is AAGVIQSPRHLIKEKRETATLKCYPIPRHDTVYWYQQGPGQDPQFLISFYEKMQSDKGSIPDRFSAQQFSDYHSELNMSSLELGDSALYFCASSWGTGPLDTQYFGPGTRLTVL.

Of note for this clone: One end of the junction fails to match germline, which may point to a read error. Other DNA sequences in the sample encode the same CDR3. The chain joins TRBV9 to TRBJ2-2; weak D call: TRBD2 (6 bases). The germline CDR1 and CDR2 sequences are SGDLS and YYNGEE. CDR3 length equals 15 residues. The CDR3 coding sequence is TGCGCCAGCAGCGCTTCCGGGACTCTCACCGGGGAGCTGTTTTTT. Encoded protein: CASSASGTLTGELFF.

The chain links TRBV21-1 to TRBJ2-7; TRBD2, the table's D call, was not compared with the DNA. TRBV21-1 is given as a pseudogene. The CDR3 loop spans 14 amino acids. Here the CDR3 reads CASSKVDWEYEQYF. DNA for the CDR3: TGTGCCAGCAGCAAAGTGGACTGGGAGTACGAGCAGTACTTC.

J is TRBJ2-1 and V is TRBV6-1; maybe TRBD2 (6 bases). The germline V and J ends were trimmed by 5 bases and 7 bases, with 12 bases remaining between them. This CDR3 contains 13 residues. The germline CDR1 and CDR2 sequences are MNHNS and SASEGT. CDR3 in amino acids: CASSRDLNNEQFF. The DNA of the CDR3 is TGTGCCAGCAGTCGGGACTTAAATAATGAGCAGTTCTTC.

As DNA, the CDR3 is TGTGCCAGCAGCATTACAGGGGTTGGGGCCAACGTCCTGACTTTC. The encoded protein is CASSITGVGANVLTF. This sequence joins TRBV6-5 and TRBJ2-6; TRBD1 agrees at 7 bases. Germline V CDR1 and CDR2: MNHEY, SVGAGI. This CDR3 spans 15 amino acids. With V trimmed by 6 bases and J by 3 bases, 5 bases remained unmatched.